Each of the 31 T cell receptor beta chains below was sequenced from the same sample in a study of beta chain features in type 1 diabetes. Their antigen targets remain unknown. Expressed TCRB transcripts were sequenced, since all the RNA that had been isolated was reverse transcribed. Data came from immunoSEQ multiplex PCR; TCRdb stores just in-frame clones and leaves some out. The sample consists of 680,000 or so clones, 13% of them appearing once. Study outcomes and limitations: People with Type 1 diabetes carried modestly yet significantly shorter TCRB CDR3s in all four CD4+ subsets.

Sequencing used naive CD4+ T cells from blood. These receptor sequences come from a man younger than 30 with type 1 diabetes.

J is TRBJ1-1 and V is TRBV10-3, with 7 bases matching TRBD1. CDR3 length: 15 amino acids. Unmatched junction bases numbered 5, after V lost 0 bases and J lost 4 bases. CDR1 and CDR2 (germline): ENHRY, SYGVKD. In DNA, the CDR3 is TGTGCCATCAGTGAGTCACAGGGGCTAGGCACTGAAGCTTTCTTT. Protein: CAISESQGLGTEAFF.

The V gene is TRBV25-1, the J gene TRBJ2-1; 8 bases match TRBD1. V lost 9 bases, J lost 7 bases, and 8 bases stayed unmatched. The CDR3 sequence is 13 residues long. Per the germline V gene, CDR1 is MGHDK and CDR2 is SYGVNS. This CDR3 reads CASRTGILNEQFF. CDR3 coding DNA: TGTGCCAGTAGGACAGGGATCTTGAATGAGCAGTTCTTC.

This clone was recorded a few times. The rearrangement uses TRBV7-8 and TRBJ1-1; no clear D gene. Per the germline V gene, CDR1 is SGHVS and CDR2 is FQNEAQ. Trimming removed 0 bases from V and 5 bases from J, with 10 bases in between. This CDR3 region has 14 residues. The CDR3 sequence: CASSLADLETEAFF. The CDR3 coding sequence is TGTGCCAGCAGCTTAGCTGACTTGGAGACTGAAGCTTTCTTT.

The genes are TRBV19 and TRBJ2-2, with D possibly being TRBD2 (5 bases). This CDR3 contains 14 residues. Between the trimmed V and J ends, which lost 7 bases and 6 bases, there was a span of 15 bases. Germline V CDR1 and CDR2: LNHDA, SQIVND (reference sequence). CDR3 nucleotide sequence: TGTGCCAGTAAACCGGGAATGAGGGCCGGGGAGCTGTTTTTT. Translation gives CASKPGMRAGELFF.

This clone was seen only a few times. Here the CDR3 reads CASSSGRETEAFF. In DNA, the CDR3 is TGTGCCAGCAGTTCGGGCCGGGAAACTGAAGCTTTCTTT. This sequence joins TRBV25-1 and TRBJ1-1; D is unclear. The CDR3 totals 13 residues. Trimming cost V 5 bases and J 5 bases, with 12 bases left between them. CDR1 and CDR2 from the germline V gene are MGHDK and SYGVNS. Looking up the rest from reference TRBV25-1 and TRBJ1-1 gives the full variable domain: EADIYQTPRYLVIGTGKKITLECSQTMGHDKMYWYQQDPGMELHLIHYSYGVNSTEKGDLSSESTVSRIRTEHFPLTLESARPSHTSQYLCASSSGRETEAFFGQGTRLTVV.

This clone was seen a handful of times. J is TRBJ2-3 and V is TRBV7-8, with 8 bases that match TRBD1. The V segment lost 5 bases and the J segment 5 bases; nucleotides outside the gene matches: 6. The CDR3 runs to 14 residues. CDR1 and CDR2 (germline): SGHVS, FQNEAQ. As DNA, the CDR3 is TGTGCCAGCAGCCACGGACAGGGTATAGATACGCAGTATTTT. The encoded protein is CASSHGQGIDTQYF. The full variable domain, completed using reference TRBV7-8 and TRBJ2-3, is GAGVSQSPRYKVAKRGQDVALRCDPISGHVSLFWYQQALGQGPEFLTYFQNEAQLDKSGLPSDRFFAERPEGSVSTLKIQRTQQEDSAVYLCASSHGQGIDTQYFGPGTRLTVL.

This clone was counted a few times. The chain uses TRBV27 and TRBJ2-7, with 7 bases that match TRBD1. This CDR3 is 16 amino acids long. Germline values: CDR1 MNHEY, CDR2 SMNVEV (reference sequence). The ends lost 5 bases at V and 4 bases at J; junction bases unmatched: 14. The CDR3 sequence: CASSPLASGGQYEQYF. CDR3 bases: TGTGCCAGCAGTCCACTTGCCTCAGGGGGACAGTACGAGCAGTACTTC.

The rearrangement uses TRBV7-9 and TRBJ1-1; no definite D call. Germline CDR1 and CDR2: SEHNR and FQNEAQ (reference sequence). The germline V and J ends were trimmed by 1 base and 4 bases, with 10 bases remaining between them. The CDR3 has 14 residues. CDR3 sequence: CASSLGHTGTEAFF. The DNA of the CDR3 is TGTGCCAGCAGCTTAGGACATACCGGCACTGAAGCTTTCTTT.

This clone was counted a few times. The chain carries TRBV5-4 and TRBJ2-5, with D unresolved. The ends were cut back, 0 bases at V and 5 bases at J, with 8 bases in the middle. The CDR3 runs 13 residues. Germline V lookup: CDR1 SGHNT, CDR2 YYREEE (reference sequence). The CDR3 here is CASSLVDGETQYF. The CDR3 DNA is TGTGCCAGCAGCTTGGTAGATGGGGAGACCCAGTACTTC.

The chain employs TRBV30 and TRBJ1-1; 8 nucleotides agree with TRBD1. V lost 1 base to trimming and J lost 1 base; unmatched junction nucleotides: 5. CDR1 is GTSNPN and CDR2 is SVGIG in the germline V gene (reference sequence). The CDR3 covers 15 residues. The CDR3 DNA sequence: TGTGCCTGGAGTGGGCCAGGGGGCGCGAACACTGAAGCTTTCTTT. This translates into CAWSGPGGANTEAFF. The entire variable domain, with the rest obtained from reference TRBV30 and TRBJ1-1, is as follows: SQTIHQWPATLVQPVGSPLSLECTVEGTSNPNLYWYRQAAGRGLQLLFYSVGIGQISSEVPQNLSASRPQDRQFILSSKKLLLSDSGFYLCAWSGPGGANTEAFFGQGTRLTVV.

This clone was detected a few times. The rearrangement joins TRBV7-9 to TRBJ1-2; the match to TRBD1 covers 8 bases. Germline V CDR1 and CDR2: SEHNR, FQNEAQ (reference sequence). The CDR3 runs to 14 residues. V gave up 1 base and J gave up 6 bases; unmatched junction bases: 4. The CDR3 spells CASSLGTGNDGYTF. CDR3 coding DNA: TGTGCCAGCAGCTTAGGGACAGGGAACGATGGCTACACCTTC.

This clone was seen only a few times. The chain employs TRBV30 and TRBJ1-1; D not resolved. The germline V gene has CDR1 GTSNPN and CDR2 SVGIG (reference sequence). Trimming left V 0 bases short and J 7 bases short, with 6 bases between. This CDR3 is 11 amino acids long. This chain's CDR3 is CAWSVFGEAFF. CDR3 nucleotides: TGTGCCTGGAGTGTCTTTGGTGAAGCTTTCTTT.

This clone came up a few times. The J gene is TRBJ2-3, the V gene TRBV5-4; D gene uncertain. The CDR3 runs to 12 residues. V dropped 3 bases and J dropped 4 bases, with 6 bases sitting between them. Germline CDR1 reads SGHNT; CDR2 reads YYREEE (reference sequence). CDR3 region: CASSSESDTQYF. CDR3 nucleotide sequence: TGTGCCAGCAGCTCGGAGTCAGATACGCAGTATTTT.

The V and J genes are TRBV7-3 and TRBJ2-2; 11 bases line up with TRBD1. Germline V CDR1 and CDR2: SGHTA, FQGTGA. The CDR3 length is 15 residues. V dropped 4 bases and J dropped 7; count of bases not matched to a gene: 5. CDR3 sequence: CASSSDRGPGGELFF. The DNA for the CDR3 is TGTGCCAGCAGCTCGGACAGGGGGCCCGGCGGGGAGCTGTTTTTT.

J is TRBJ1-1 and V is TRBV29-1; D not certain. The CDR3 totals 12 residues. Looked up from germline, CDR1 is SQVTM and CDR2 is ANQGSEA. Between the trimmed V and J ends, which lost 7 bases and 1 base, there was a span of 10 bases. This CDR3 is CSATDGNTEAFF. The CDR3 coding sequence is TGCAGCGCCACAGACGGGAACACTGAAGCTTTCTTT. The variable domain in full, with the rest retrieved from reference TRBV29-1 and TRBJ1-1, is SAVISQKPSRDICQRGTSLTIQCQVDSQVTMMFWYRQQPGQSLTLIATANQGSEATYESGFVIDKFPISRPNLTFSTLTVSNMSPEDSSIYLCSATDGNTEAFFGQGTRLTVV.

This clone has only a few counts. The chain employs TRBV2 and TRBJ2-3, with TRBD2 matching over 9 bases. Germline CDR1 reads SNHLY; CDR2 reads FYNNEI. The CDR3 spans 18 residues. V lost 5 bases to trimming and J lost 4 bases; unmatched junction nucleotides: 16. CDR3 amino acids: CASSRMTSSGGWADTQYF. The CDR3 DNA is TGTGCCAGCAGTCGCATGACTTCCAGCGGGGGGTGGGCAGATACGCAGTATTTT.

This chain uses TRBV29-1 with TRBJ1-5, with D perhaps matching TRBD1 (6 bases). Germline-derived CDR1 and CDR2 are SQVTM and ANQGSEA. With 6 bases removed from V and 5 bases from J, the gap between germline ends came to 14 bases. The CDR3 contains 13 residues. The CDR3 here is CSVAKGGDQPQHF. The CDR3 region has the DNA TGCAGCGTCGCTAAGGGGGGGGATCAGCCCCAGCATTTT.

This sequence joins TRBV29-1 and TRBJ2-7; D possibly corresponds to TRBD1 (6 bases). The CDR3 covers 11 residues. Germline lookup yields CDR1 SQVTM and CDR2 ANQGSEA. The CDR3 spells CSARGADEQYF. DNA of the CDR3: TGCAGTGCCAGGGGTGCGGACGAGCAGTACTTC.

The chain uses TRBV29-1 and TRBJ2-1; a weak D match, TRBD2 (7 bases). Trimming shortened V by 3 bases and J by 0 bases, and 12 bases separated the two germline ends. Germline V gene lookup returns CDR1 SQVTM and CDR2 ANQGSEA. This CDR3 spans 15 amino acids. Here the CDR3 reads CSVEPGGSSYNEQFF. The CDR3, as DNA: TGCAGCGTTGAGCCGGGGGGCAGCTCCTACAATGAGCAGTTCTTC.

The sample holds one count of this clone. The chain combines TRBV27 with TRBJ1-1; 7 positions match TRBD1. The germline gives CDR1 MNHEY, CDR2 SMNVEV (reference sequence). V shed 7 bases and J 5 bases; nucleotides not matched to a gene: 10. CDR3 length: 14 amino acids. The CDR3 DNA is TGTGCCAGCATCCCCCTGACAGGGAGTACTGAAGCTTTCTTT. Translating it yields CASIPLTGSTEAFF.

This clone came up a few times. Other DNA sequences within the sample encode an identical CDR3. The V gene is TRBV9, the J gene TRBJ1-1; D not certain. The CDR3 length is 13 residues. V was trimmed by 2 bases and J by 1 base, leaving 6 bases between them. From germline, CDR1 is SGDLS and CDR2 YYNGEE. The CDR3 is CASSVGRNTEAFF. The CDR3 DNA reads as TGTGCCAGCAGCGTGGGCAGGAACACTGAAGCTTTCTTT. The full variable domain, in which reference TRBV9 and TRBJ1-1 provide the parts outside the CDR3, is DSGVTQTPKHLITATGQRVTLRCSPRSGDLSVYWYQQSLDQGLQFLIQYYNGEERAKGNILERFSAQQFPDLHSELNLSSLELGDSALYFCASSVGRNTEAFFGQGTRLTVV.

This chain connects TRBV30 to TRBJ1-6; D uncertain. CDR3 length equals 17 residues. V gave up 0 bases and J gave up 0 bases, with 12 bases separating them. The V gene's germline CDR1 is GTSNPN and CDR2 SVGIG (reference sequence). The CDR3 is CAWSVIRLSSYNSPLHF. CDR3 in DNA: TGTGCCTGGAGTGTAATTCGGCTGAGCTCCTATAATTCACCCCTCCACTTT.

The chain employs TRBV6-5 and TRBJ2-1; 7 nucleotides match TRBD1. This CDR3 is 14 amino acids long. Germline lookup yields CDR1 MNHEY and CDR2 SVGAGI. The V and J ends lost 8 bases and 4 bases, in that order; junction bases with no gene match: 8. Written as DNA, the CDR3 is TGTGCCAGCGGACCGGGACAGCAGTACAATGAGCAGTTCTTC. Its translation is CASGPGQQYNEQFF.

This clone was observed a handful of times. The CDR3 loop reads CASEARGYTDTQYF. CDR3 sequence (DNA): TGTGCCAGTGAGGCGCGGGGGTACACAGATACGCAGTATTTT. The V gene is TRBV19, the J gene TRBJ2-3; 7 bases agree with TRBD2. Germline V lookup: CDR1 LNHDA, CDR2 SQIVND (reference sequence). V lost 8 bases, J lost 2 bases, and 7 bases stayed unmatched. The CDR3 length is 14 residues.

This clone was observed a handful of times. The rearrangement joins TRBV18 to TRBJ1-1; 9 nucleotides agree with TRBD1. Germline V gene sequence: CDR1 KGHSH, CDR2 LQKENI. Trimming took 6 bases from V and 5 from J; bases not matched to a gene: 10. The CDR3 sequence is 15 residues long. The CDR3 region has the DNA TGTGCCAGCTCCCCGGGACAGGGTGAGGAAACTGAAGCTTTCTTT. Encoded protein: CASSPGQGEETEAFF.

This sequence joins TRBV30 and TRBJ1-6; no clear D. CDR1 GTSNPN and CDR2 SVGIG come from the germline V gene (reference sequence). Trimming left V 0 bases short and J 7 bases short, with 10 bases between. This CDR3 has 14 residues. CDR3 region: CAWSVRTANSPLHF. CDR3 coding DNA: TGTGCCTGGAGTGTACGGACGGCAAATTCACCCCTCCACTTT.

This clone was found a few times. The chain employs TRBV13 and TRBJ2-7; 8 bases align to TRBD1. Germline V gene sequence: CDR1 PRHDT, CDR2 FYEKMQ (reference sequence). This CDR3 is 15 amino acids long. The trim removed 5 bases at V and 3 bases at J, leaving 9 bases unmatched. The CDR3 DNA sequence: TGTGCCAGCAGCCCCCGACAGGGGACGATCTACGAGCAGTACTTC. The encoded protein is CASSPRQGTIYEQYF.

The chain combines TRBV5-1 with TRBJ2-5; 8 nucleotides match TRBD2. This CDR3 is built from 15 residues. CDR1 is SGHRS, CDR2 YFSETQ, per germline. V dropped 4 bases and J dropped 2; count of bases not matched to a gene: 7. Here the CDR3 reads CASSRSGGFQETQYF. DNA for the CDR3: TGCGCCAGCAGCCGGAGCGGGGGTTTTCAAGAGACCCAGTACTTC. Drawing the rest from reference TRBV5-1 and TRBJ2-5, the complete variable domain is KAGVTQTPRYLIKTRGQQVTLSCSPISGHRSVSWYQQTPGQGLQFLFEYFSETQRNKGNFPGRFSGRQFSNSRSEMNVSTLELGDSALYLCASSRSGGFQETQYFGPGTRLLVL.

This chain links TRBV18 with TRBJ2-2; D not resolved. V was shortened by 6 bases and J by 0 bases, with 5 bases between the two germline ends. Germline V CDR1 and CDR2: KGHSH, LQKENI. The CDR3 is 13 amino acids. The CDR3, as DNA: TGTGCCAGCTCGTCGGCGAACACCGGGGAGCTGTTTTTT. Amino acid sequence: CASSSANTGELFF. The full variable domain, its missing parts supplied by reference TRBV18 and TRBJ2-2, is NAGVMQNPRHLVRRRGQEARLRCSPMKGHSHVYWYRQLPEEGLKFMVYLQKENIIDESGMPKERFSAEFPKEGPSILRIQQVVRGDSAAYFCASSSANTGELFFGEGSRLTVL.

This rearrangement joins TRBV11-1 to TRBJ2-7; 8 bases align to TRBD2. Trimming at V came to 5 bases and at J to 0 bases, leaving 9 bases not matched to a gene. Germline loops: CDR1 SGHAT, CDR2 FQDESV (reference sequence). This CDR3 is built from 16 residues. The CDR3 DNA is TGTGCCAGCAGCCTAACTAGCGGTGGGAGCTCCTACGAGCAGTACTTC. Encoded protein: CASSLTSGGSSYEQYF.

This clone was detected a few times. The V and J genes are TRBV10-1 and TRBJ2-3; TRBD1 matches at 9 bases. The germline gives CDR1 WNHNN, CDR2 SYGVQD (reference sequence). The CDR3 contains 16 residues. After removal of 0 bases from V and 7 bases from J, the junction contained 8 bases not matched to a gene. The CDR3 DNA is TGCGCCAGCAGTGAGTCGGGACAGGGTAATGAAAATACGCAGTATTTT. Translated: CASSESGQGNENTQYF.